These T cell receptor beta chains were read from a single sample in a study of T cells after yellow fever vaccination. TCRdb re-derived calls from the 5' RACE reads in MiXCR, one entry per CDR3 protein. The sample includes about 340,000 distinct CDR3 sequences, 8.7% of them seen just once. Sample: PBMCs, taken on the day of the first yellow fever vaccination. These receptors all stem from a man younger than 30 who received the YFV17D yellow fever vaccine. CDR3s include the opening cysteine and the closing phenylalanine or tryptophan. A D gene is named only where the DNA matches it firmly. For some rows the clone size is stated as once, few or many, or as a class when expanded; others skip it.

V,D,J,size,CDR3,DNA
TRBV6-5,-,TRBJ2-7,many,CASGRVDEQYF,TGTGCCAGCGGGCGAGTAGACGAGCAGTACTTC
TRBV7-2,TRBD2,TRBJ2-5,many,CASSLVASGGQETQYF,TGTGCCAGCAGCTTAGTCGCTAGCGGGGGACAAGAGACCCAGTACTTC
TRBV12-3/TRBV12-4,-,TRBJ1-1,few,CASSFGDELNTEAFF,TGTGCCAGCAGTTTCGGGGATGAATTGAACACTGAAGCTTTCTTT
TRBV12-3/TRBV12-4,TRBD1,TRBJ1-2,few,CASSLRGPGQGIDHYFGYTF,TGTGCCAGCAGTTTAAGGGGACCGGGACAGGGAATTGATCATTATTTCGGCTACACCTTC
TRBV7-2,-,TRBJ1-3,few,CASSLVALSGNTIYF,TGTGCCAGCAGCTTAGTTGCCCTCTCTGGAAACACCATATATTTT
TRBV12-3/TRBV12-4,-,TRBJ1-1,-,CASTPSIWTEAFF,TGTGCCAGCACCCCCAGTATCTGGACTGAAGCTTTCTTT
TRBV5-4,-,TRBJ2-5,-,CASKSSGSLMETQYF,TGTGCCAGCAAGAGTTCTGGTTCCTTAATGGAGACCCAGTACTTC
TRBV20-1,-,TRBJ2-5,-,CSAREGTLQETQYF,TGCAGTGCTAGGGAGGGTACGCTCCAAGAGACCCAGTACTTC
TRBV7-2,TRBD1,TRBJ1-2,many,CASSATGGTGYTF,TGTGCCAGCAGCGCTACAGGGGGCACAGGCTACACCTTC
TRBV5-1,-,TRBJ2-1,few,CASSLGLADEQFF,TGCGCCAGCAGCTTGGGATTAGCGGACGAGCAGTTCTTC
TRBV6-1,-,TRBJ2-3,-,CASRNELGTDTQYF,TGTGCCAGCAGGAACGAGCTGGGTACAGATACGCAGTATTTT
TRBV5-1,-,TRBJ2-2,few,CASSLYGSGELFF,TGCGCCAGCAGCTTGTACGGTTCCGGGGAGCTGTTTTTT
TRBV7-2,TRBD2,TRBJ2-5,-,CASSGRWSGGAQETQYF,TGTGCCAGCAGCGGGCGGTGGAGCGGGGGGGCCCAAGAGACCCAGTACTTC
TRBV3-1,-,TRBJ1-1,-,CASSQVGGRTEAFF,TGTGCCAGCAGCCAAGTCGGCGGGCGGACTGAAGCTTTCTTT
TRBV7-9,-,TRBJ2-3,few,CASSSQRGGTDTQYF,TGTGCCAGCAGCTCCCAAAGGGGAGGCACAGATACGCAGTATTTT
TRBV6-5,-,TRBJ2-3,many,CASSYSPGDTQYF,TGTGCCAGCAGTTACTCCCCCGGGGATACGCAGTATTTT
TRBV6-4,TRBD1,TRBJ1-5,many,CASRSRDSRGFSSNQPQHF,TGTGCCAGCAGGTCCCGGGACAGCCGTGGATTTTCCAGCAATCAGCCCCAGCATTTT
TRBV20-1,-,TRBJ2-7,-,CSAREEGPSFSYEQYF,TGCAGTGCTAGAGAGGAAGGTCCAAGTTTCTCCTACGAGCAGTACTTC
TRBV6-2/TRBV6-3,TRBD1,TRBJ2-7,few,CASSQFDRVFREQYF,TGTGCCAGCAGTCAATTTGACAGGGTTTTTCGAGAGCAGTACTTC
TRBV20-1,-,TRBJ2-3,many,CRTAELFTDTQYF,TGCAGAACAGCGGAACTTTTCACAGATACGCAGTATTTT
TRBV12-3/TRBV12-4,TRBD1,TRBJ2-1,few,CASSGTGGRNEQFF,TGTGCCAGCAGTGGGACAGGGGGCAGGAATGAGCAGTTCTTC
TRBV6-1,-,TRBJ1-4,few,CASSELEGALTYNEKLFF,TGTGCCAGCAGTGAACTCGAAGGGGCTCTCACCTATAATGAAAAACTGTTTTTT